This T cell receptor beta chain came from a study of graft-versus-host responses after intestinal transplantation. With regard to this clone: The antigen is unknown. Other DNA sequences in the sample encode the same CDR3.

This CDR3 is 12 amino acids long. V lost 0 bases, J lost 4 bases, and 7 bases lay in between. In germline, CDR1 is GTSNPN, CDR2 SVGIG (reference sequence). TCRdb's table, derived via immunoSEQ multiplex PCR, lists solely in-frame clones and lacks some. The table lists approximately 46,000 clones, about 81% of them singletons, with 0.45% to 0.55% in the top ten. Whole-study findings and limits: Researchers found peak circulating GvH clone levels linked to early post-transplant HvG declines.

The chain is built from TRBV30 and TRBJ2-7, with D uncertain. This sequence was found in a human donor who was the organ donor for an intestinal transplant. The source was unstimulated CD4+ T cells sorted from spleen or lymph node cells, collected before transplant. Here the CDR3 reads CAWSVQGYEQYF. The CDR3, as DNA: TGTGCCTGGAGTGTACAAGGGTACGAGCAGTACTTC.